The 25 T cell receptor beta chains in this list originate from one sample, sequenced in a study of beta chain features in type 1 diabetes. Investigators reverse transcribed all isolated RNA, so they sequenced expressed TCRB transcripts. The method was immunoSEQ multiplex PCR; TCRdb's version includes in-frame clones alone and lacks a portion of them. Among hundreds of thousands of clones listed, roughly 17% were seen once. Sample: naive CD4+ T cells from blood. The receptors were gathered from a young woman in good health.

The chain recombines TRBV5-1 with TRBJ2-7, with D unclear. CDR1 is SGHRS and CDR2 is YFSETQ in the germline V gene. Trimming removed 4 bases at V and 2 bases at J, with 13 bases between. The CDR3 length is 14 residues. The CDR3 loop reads CASSPDTYPYEQYF. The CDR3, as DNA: TGCGCCAGCAGCCCCGACACTTATCCCTACGAGCAGTACTTC.

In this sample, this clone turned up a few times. CDR3 nucleotide sequence: TGTGCCAGCAGTACCACCGCCGGGTACGAGCAGTACTTC. Protein sequence: CASSTTAGYEQYF. This chain connects TRBV7-6 to TRBJ2-7; D gene ambiguous. The CDR3 totals 13 residues. The germline gives CDR1 SGHVS, CDR2 FNYEAQ. V lost 6 bases, J lost 4 bases, and 13 bases lay in between.

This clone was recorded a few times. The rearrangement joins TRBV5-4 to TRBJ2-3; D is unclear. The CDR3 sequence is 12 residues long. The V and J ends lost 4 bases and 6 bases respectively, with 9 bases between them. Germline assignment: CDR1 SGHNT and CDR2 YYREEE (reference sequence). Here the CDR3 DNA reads TGTGCCAGCAGCCCGGACCGGGATACGCAGTATTTT. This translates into CASSPDRDTQYF.

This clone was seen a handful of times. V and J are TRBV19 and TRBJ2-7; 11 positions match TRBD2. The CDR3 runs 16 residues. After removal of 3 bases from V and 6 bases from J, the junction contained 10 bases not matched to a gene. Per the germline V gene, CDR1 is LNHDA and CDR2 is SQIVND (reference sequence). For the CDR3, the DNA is TGTGCCAGTAGTATGGATACTAGCGGGAGTGGTTCCGAGCAGTACTTC. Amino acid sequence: CASSMDTSGSGSEQYF. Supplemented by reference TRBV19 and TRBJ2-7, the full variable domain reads DGGITQSPKYLFRKEGQNVTLSCEQNLNHDAMYWYRQDPGQGLRLIYYSQIVNDFQKGDIAEGYSVSREKKESFPLTVTSAQKNPTAFYLCASSMDTSGSGSEQYFGPGTRLTVT.

Here the CDR3 DNA reads TGCGCCAGCAGCTTACAGGGCCCCAATGAGCAGTTCTTC. Translating gives CASSLQGPNEQFF. The chain combines TRBV5-1 with TRBJ2-1; a weak D match, TRBD1 (6 bases). Germline loops: CDR1 SGHRS, CDR2 YFSETQ. The CDR3 contains 13 residues. V was clipped by 2 bases and J by 6 bases, with 9 bases between them.

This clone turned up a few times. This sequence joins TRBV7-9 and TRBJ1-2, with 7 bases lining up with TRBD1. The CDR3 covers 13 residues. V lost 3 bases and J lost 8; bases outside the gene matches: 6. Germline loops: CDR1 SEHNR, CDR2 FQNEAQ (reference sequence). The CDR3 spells CASSFTGEDGYTF. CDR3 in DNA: TGTGCCAGCAGCTTTACAGGGGAGGACGGCTACACCTTC.

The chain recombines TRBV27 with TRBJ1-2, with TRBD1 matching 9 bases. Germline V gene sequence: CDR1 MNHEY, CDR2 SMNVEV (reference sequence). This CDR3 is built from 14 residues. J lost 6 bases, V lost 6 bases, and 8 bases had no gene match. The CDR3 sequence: CASSRGQGKDGYTF. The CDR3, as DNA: TGTGCCAGCAGCCGCGGACAGGGGAAAGATGGCTACACCTTC.

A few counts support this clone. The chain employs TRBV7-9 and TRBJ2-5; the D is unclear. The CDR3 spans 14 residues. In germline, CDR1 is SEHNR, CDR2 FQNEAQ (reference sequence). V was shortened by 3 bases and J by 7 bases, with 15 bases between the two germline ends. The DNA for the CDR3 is TGTGCCAGCAGCTTGAAGGGCGGCGGCGGGACCCAGTACTTC. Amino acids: CASSLKGGGGTQYF.

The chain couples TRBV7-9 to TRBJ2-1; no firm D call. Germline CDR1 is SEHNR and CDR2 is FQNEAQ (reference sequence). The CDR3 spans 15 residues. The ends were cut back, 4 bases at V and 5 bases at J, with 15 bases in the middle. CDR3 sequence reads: CASSSPRDNNNEQFF. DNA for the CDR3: TGTGCCAGCAGCTCCCCTCGCGACAATAACAATGAGCAGTTCTTC.

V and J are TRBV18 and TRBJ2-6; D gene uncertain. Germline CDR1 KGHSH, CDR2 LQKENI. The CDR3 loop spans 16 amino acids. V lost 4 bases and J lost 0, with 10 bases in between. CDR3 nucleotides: TGTGCCAGCTCACAAAATCCTTCCTCTGGGGCCAACGTCCTGACTTTC. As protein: CASSQNPSSGANVLTF.

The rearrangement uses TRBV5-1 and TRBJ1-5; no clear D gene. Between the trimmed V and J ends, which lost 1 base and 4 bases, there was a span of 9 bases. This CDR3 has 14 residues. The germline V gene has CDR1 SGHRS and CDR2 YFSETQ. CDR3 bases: TGCGCCAGCAGCTTGTTCTCGGGTAATCAGCCCCAGCATTTT. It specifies CASSLFSGNQPQHF.

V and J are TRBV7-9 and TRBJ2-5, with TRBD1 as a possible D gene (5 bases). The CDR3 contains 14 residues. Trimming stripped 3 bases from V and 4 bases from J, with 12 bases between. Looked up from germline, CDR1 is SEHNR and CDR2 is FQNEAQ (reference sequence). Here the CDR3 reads CASSFGQGVETQYF. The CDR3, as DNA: TGTGCCAGCAGCTTCGGTCAGGGTGTAGAGACCCAGTACTTC.

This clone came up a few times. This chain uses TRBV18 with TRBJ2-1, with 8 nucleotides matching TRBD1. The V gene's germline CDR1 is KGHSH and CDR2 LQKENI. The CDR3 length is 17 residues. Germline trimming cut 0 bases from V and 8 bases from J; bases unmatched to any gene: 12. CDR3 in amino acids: CASSPPGLTGVRDEQFF. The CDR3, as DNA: TGTGCCAGCTCACCACCGGGTTTGACAGGGGTACGTGATGAGCAGTTCTTC.

This chain's CDR3 is CASSPNRAEQYF. CDR3 sequence (DNA): TGTGCCAGCTCACCAAACAGGGCCGAGCAGTACTTC. The rearrangement links TRBV18 to TRBJ2-7; tentative D call: TRBD1 (6 bases). The CDR3 loop spans 12 amino acids. CDR1 KGHSH and CDR2 LQKENI come from the germline V gene. V lost 2 bases, J lost 6 bases, and 8 bases lay in between.

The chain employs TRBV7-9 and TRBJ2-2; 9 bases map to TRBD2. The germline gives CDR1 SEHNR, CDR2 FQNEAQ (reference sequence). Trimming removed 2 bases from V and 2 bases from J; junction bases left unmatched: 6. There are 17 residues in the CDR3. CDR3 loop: CASSLIPSGVNTGELFF. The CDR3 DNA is TGTGCCAGCAGCTTAATTCCTAGCGGGGTTAACACCGGGGAGCTGTTTTTT.

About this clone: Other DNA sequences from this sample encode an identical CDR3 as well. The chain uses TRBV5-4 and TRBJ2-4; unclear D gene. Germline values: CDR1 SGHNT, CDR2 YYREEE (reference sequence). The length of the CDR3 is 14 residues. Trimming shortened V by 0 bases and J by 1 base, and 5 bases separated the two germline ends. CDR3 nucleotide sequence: TGTGCCAGCAGCTTGGGCGGTGCCAAAAACATTCAGTACTTC. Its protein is CASSLGGAKNIQYF.

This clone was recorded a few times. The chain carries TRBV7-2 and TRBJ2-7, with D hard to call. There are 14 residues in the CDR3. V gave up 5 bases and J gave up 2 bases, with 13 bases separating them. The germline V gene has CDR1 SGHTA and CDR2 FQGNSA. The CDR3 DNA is TGTGCCAGCAGCCCTTTCGCAAGGGCCTACGAGCAGTACTTC. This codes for CASSPFARAYEQYF. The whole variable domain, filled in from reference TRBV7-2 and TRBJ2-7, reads GAGVSQSPSNKVTEKGKDVELRCDPISGHTALYWYRQSLGQGLEFLIYFQGNSAPDKSGLPSDRFSAERTGGSVSTLTIQRTQQEDSAVYLCASSPFARAYEQYFGPGTRLTVT.

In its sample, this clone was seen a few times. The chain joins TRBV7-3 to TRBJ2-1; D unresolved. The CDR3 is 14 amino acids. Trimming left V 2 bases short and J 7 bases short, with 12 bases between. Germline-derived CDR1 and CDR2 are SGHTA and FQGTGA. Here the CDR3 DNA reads TGTGCCAGCAGCTTAGATCGATCGCCTAATGAGCAGTTCTTC. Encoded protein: CASSLDRSPNEQFF.

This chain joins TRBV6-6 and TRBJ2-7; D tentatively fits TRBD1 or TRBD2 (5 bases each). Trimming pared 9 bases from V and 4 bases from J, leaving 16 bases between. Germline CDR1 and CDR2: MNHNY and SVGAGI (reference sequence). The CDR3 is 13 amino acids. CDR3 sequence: CASQGPAIYEQYF. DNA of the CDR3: TGTGCCAGTCAGGGACCTGCCATTTACGAGCAGTACTTC.

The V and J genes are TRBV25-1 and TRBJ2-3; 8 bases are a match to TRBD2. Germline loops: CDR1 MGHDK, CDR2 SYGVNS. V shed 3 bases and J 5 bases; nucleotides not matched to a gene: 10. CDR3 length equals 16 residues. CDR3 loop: CASSDGVSGILDTQYF. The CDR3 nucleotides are TGTGCCAGCAGTGACGGTGTTAGCGGGATTTTAGATACGCAGTATTTT.

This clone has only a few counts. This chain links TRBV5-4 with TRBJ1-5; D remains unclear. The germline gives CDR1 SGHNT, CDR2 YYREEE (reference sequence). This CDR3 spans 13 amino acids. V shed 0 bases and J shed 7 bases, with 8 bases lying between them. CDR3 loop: CASSLGGRQPQHF. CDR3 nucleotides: TGTGCCAGCAGCTTGGGAGGGAGGCAGCCCCAGCATTTT.

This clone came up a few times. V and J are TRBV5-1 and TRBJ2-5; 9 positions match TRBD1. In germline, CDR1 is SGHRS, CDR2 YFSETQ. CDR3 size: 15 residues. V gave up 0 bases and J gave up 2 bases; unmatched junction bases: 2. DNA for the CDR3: TGCGCCAGCAGCTTGGCGGGACAGGGTCAAGAGACCCAGTACTTC. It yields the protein CASSLAGQGQETQYF.

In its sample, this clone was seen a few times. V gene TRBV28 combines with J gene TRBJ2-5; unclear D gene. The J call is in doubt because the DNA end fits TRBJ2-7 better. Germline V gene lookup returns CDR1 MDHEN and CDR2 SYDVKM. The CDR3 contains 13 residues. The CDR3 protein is CASSLDTAYEQYF. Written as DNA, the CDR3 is TGTGCCAGCAGTTTAGACACCGCCTACGAGCAGTACTTC.

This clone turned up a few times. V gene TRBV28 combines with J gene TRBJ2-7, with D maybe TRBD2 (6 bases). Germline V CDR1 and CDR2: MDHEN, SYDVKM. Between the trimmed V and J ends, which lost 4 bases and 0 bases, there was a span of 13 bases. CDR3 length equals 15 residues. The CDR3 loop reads CASSSSSGYSYEQYF. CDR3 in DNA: TGTGCCAGCAGTTCCTCGAGCGGGTACTCCTACGAGCAGTACTTC.

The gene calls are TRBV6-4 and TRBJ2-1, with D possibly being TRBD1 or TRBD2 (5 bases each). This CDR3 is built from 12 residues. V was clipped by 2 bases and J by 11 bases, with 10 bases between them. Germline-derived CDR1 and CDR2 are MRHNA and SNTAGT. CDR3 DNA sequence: TGTGCCAGCAGTGACCCACCGGGACAGCAGTTCTTC. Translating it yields CASSDPPGQQFF.